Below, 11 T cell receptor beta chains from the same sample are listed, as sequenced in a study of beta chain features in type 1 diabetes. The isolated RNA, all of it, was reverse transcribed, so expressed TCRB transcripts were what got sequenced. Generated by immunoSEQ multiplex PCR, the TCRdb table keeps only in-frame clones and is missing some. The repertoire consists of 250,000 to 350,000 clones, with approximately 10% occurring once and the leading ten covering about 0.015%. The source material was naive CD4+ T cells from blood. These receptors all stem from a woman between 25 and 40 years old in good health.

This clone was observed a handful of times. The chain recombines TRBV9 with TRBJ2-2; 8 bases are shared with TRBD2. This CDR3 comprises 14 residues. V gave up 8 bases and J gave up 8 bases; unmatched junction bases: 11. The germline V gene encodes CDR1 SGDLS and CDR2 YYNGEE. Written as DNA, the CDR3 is TGTGCCAGTTCAAGCGGGAGTTGGGTAGGGGAGCTGTTTTTT. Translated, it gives CASSSGSWVGELFF.

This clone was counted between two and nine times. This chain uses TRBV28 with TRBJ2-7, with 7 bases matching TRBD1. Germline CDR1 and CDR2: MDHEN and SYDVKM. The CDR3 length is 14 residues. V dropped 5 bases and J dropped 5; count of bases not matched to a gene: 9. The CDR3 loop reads CASSPLTGPHEQYF. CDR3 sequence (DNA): TGTGCCAGCAGTCCGCTGACAGGGCCTCACGAGCAGTACTTC. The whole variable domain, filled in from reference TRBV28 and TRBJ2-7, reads DVKVTQSSRYLVKRTGEKVFLECVQDMDHENMFWYRQDPGLGLRLIYFSYDVKMKEKGDIPEGYSVSREKKERFSLILESASTNQTSMYLCASSPLTGPHEQYFGPGTRLTVT.

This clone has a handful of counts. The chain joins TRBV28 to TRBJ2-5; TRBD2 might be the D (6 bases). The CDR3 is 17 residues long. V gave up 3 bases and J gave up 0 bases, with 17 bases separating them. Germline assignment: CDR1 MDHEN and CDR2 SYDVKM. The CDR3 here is CASSFEARLANQETQYF. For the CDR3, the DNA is TGTGCCAGCAGTTTTGAAGCCCGGCTAGCGAACCAAGAGACCCAGTACTTC.

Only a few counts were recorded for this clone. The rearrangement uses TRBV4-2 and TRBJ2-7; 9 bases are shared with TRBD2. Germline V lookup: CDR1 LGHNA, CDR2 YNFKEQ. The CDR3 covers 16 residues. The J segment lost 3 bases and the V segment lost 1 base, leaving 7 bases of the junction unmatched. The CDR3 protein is CASSQVPGTSSYEQYF. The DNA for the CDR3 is TGTGCCAGCAGCCAAGTCCCGGGGACTAGCAGCTACGAGCAGTACTTC.

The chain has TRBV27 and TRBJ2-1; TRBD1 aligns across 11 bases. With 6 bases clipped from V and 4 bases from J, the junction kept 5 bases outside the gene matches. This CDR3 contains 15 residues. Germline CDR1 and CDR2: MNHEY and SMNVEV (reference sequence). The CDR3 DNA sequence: TGTGCCAGCAGAGTGGACAGGGGGCTATACAATGAGCAGTTCTTC. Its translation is CASRVDRGLYNEQFF.

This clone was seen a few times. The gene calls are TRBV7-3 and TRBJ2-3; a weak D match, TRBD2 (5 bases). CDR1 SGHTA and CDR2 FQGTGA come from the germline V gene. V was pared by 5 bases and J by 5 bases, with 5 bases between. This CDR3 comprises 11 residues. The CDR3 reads CASSRGDTQYF. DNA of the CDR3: TGTGCCAGCAGCCGGGGAGATACGCAGTATTTT. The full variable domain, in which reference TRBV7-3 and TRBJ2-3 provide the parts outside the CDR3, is GAGVSQTPSNKVTEKGKYVELRCDPISGHTALYWYRQSLGQGPEFLIYFQGTGAADDSGLPNDRFFAVRPEGSVSTLKIQRTERGDSAVYLCASSRGDTQYFGPGTRLTVL.

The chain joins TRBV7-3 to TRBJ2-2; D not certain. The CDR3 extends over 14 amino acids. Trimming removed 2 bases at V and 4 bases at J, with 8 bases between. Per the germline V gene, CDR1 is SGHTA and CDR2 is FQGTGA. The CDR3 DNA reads TGTGCCAGCAGCTTATCACAGAGCACCGGGGAGCTGTTTTTT. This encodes CASSLSQSTGELFF. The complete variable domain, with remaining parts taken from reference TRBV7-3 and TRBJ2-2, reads GAGVSQTPSNKVTEKGKYVELRCDPISGHTALYWYRQSLGQGPEFLIYFQGTGAADDSGLPNDRFFAVRPEGSVSTLKIQRTERGDSAVYLCASSLSQSTGELFFGEGSRLTVL.

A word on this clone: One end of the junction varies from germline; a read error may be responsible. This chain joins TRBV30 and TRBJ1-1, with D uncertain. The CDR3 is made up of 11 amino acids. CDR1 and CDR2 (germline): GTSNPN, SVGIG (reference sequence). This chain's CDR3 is CAWSFGETSVF. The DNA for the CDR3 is TGTGCCTGGAGTTTCGGGGAGACATCTGTCTTT.

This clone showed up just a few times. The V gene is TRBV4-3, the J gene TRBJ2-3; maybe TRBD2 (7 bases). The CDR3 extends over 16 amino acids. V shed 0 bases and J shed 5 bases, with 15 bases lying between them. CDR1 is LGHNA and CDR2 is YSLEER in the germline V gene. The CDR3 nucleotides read TGCGCCAGCAGCCAAGAAAGAGGGGAGGGGGGAGATACGCAGTATTTT. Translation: CASSQERGEGGDTQYF.

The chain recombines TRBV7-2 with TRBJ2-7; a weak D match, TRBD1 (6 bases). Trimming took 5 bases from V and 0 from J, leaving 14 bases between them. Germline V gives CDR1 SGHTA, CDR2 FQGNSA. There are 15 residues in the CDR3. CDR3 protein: CASSATGLSSYEQYF. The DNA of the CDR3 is TGTGCCAGCAGCGCGACAGGCCTAAGCTCCTACGAGCAGTACTTC.

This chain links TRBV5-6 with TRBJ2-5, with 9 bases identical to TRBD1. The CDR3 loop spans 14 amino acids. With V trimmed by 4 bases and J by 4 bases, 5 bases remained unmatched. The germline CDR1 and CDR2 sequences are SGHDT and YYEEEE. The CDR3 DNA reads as TGTGCCAGCAGCGTACCGGGACAGGGAGAGACCCAGTACTTC. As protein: CASSVPGQGETQYF.